This TCR beta chain was retrieved from a study of shared clonotypes between healthy human individuals. Donors comprised only Caucasian adults living in Nashville, Tennessee. Germline V CDR1 and CDR2: LNHDA, SQIVND (reference sequence). With V trimmed by 7 bases and J by 6 bases, 7 bases remained unmatched. This CDR3 comprises 13 residues. Measured with immunoSEQ multiplex PCR; TCRdb has only the in-frame clones, and not every one. The sample yields about 960,000 clones, less than 85% seen once. This chain connects TRBV19 to TRBJ2-7; 9 bases are shared with TRBD1. This clonotype was sampled from a young man in good health. Material for sequencing was memory CD4+ T cells sorted from blood. Subset: CD45RA-negative fraction. CDR3 sequence (DNA): TGTGCCAGTAAGGGACAGGGAAAGGGCGAGCAGTACTTC. Residues: CASKGQGKGEQYF. Full variable domain (missing parts from reference TRBV19 and TRBJ2-7): DGGITQSPKYLFRKEGQNVTLSCEQNLNHDAMYWYRQDPGQGLRLIYYSQIVNDFQKGDIAEGYSVSREKKESFPLTVTSAQKNPTAFYLCASKGQGKGEQYFGPGTRLTVT.